Below, 8 T cell receptor beta chains from the same sample are listed, as sequenced in a study of immune evolution from preneoplasia to lung adenocarcinoma. The repertoire was sequenced with immunoSEQ multiplex PCR; TCRdb's copy has only in-frame clones and lacks some. The repertoire holds over 5,500 clones, around 80% seen once, with approximately 4% in the top ten. The sequenced sample was FFPE invasive lung adenocarcinoma tissue. All receptors come from a person in their sixties with lung adenocarcinoma.

The chain recombines TRBV10-1 with TRBJ2-5; D might be TRBD2 (6 bases). The CDR3 is made up of 14 amino acids. The germline V and J ends were trimmed by 6 bases and 2 bases, with 13 bases remaining between them. Germline V CDR1 and CDR2: WNHNN, SYGVQD (reference sequence). The CDR3, as DNA: TGCGCCAGCAGGTGCCACCTAGCGCAAGAGACCCAGTACTTC. Amino acid sequence: CASRCHLAQETQYF.

V and J are TRBV4-1 and TRBJ1-2; D is unclear. The germline gives CDR1 MGHRA, CDR2 YSYEKL. V lost 0 bases and J lost 0, with 11 bases in between. The CDR3 loop spans 16 amino acids. The CDR3 region has the DNA TGCGCCAGCAGCCAAGACAGGCGGCCTCCTAACTATGGCTACACCTTC. Residues: CASSQDRRPPNYGYTF.

This sequence joins TRBV7-9 and TRBJ1-5; D unresolved. The V gene's germline CDR1 is SEHNR and CDR2 FQNEAQ (reference sequence). The V and J ends lost 2 bases and 5 bases respectively, with 4 bases between them. The CDR3 loop spans 12 amino acids. This chain's CDR3 is CASSLIDQPQHF. The CDR3, as DNA: TGTGCCAGCAGCTTAATTGATCAGCCCCAGCATTTT.

This clone was seen only a few times. J is TRBJ2-5 and V is TRBV13, with a weak D call TRBD2 (5 bases). CDR3 size: 14 residues. Trimming removed 7 bases from V and 9 bases from J, with 21 bases in between. The germline CDR1 and CDR2 sequences are PRHDT and FYEKMQ (reference sequence). The CDR3 sequence: CASTRGTDKRPQYF. For the CDR3, the DNA is TGTGCCAGCACCCGGGGTACGGATAAGAGACCCCAGTACTTC.

The DNA of the CDR3 is TGTGCCAGCAGGGACAACTCAGGCCGCAATCAGCCCCAGCATTTT. Translated, it gives CASRDNSGRNQPQHF. The chain uses TRBV6-5 and TRBJ1-5, with D possibly TRBD1 on 5 matching bases. Germline CDR1 reads MNHEY; CDR2 reads SVGAGI. The length of the CDR3 is 15 residues. The V end lost 6 bases, the J end lost 2 bases, and 14 bases lay between the germline ends.

The chain recombines TRBV2 with TRBJ2-1, with D possibly being TRBD1 (5 bases). V was cut by 4 bases and J by 7 bases, with 11 bases left in between. Germline loops: CDR1 SNHLY, CDR2 FYNNEI. The CDR3 is 13 amino acids. Written as DNA, the CDR3 is TGTGCCAGCAGTGGAAGCCCAGGGAATGAGCAGTTCTTC. Amino acid sequence: CASSGSPGNEQFF.

The genes are TRBV6-6 and TRBJ1-1, with 7 bases that match TRBD1. CDR1 MNHNY and CDR2 SVGAGI come from the germline V gene (reference sequence). The CDR3 extends over 14 amino acids. J was trimmed by 3 bases and V by 10 bases; bases with no gene match: 11. CDR3 region: CATSQQGSDTEAFF. The CDR3 nucleotides are TGTGCCACCTCACAACAGGGGTCAGACACTGAAGCTTTCTTT.

The chain joins TRBV28 to TRBJ2-1; 11 nucleotides agree with TRBD2. CDR1 is MDHEN and CDR2 is SYDVKM in the germline V gene. The CDR3 is 14 residues long. With V trimmed by 5 bases and J by 5 bases, 2 bases remained unmatched. The CDR3 sequence is CASSASGRHNEQFF. The CDR3 coding sequence is TGTGCCAGCAGTGCTAGCGGGAGGCACAATGAGCAGTTCTTC.